This TCR beta chain was found in a study of T cell responses to AZD1222 COVID-19 vaccine. Assay used: immunoSEQ multiplex PCR; TCRdb lists only in-frame clones, some missing. The sample includes about 130,000 clones, approximately 83% of them seen just once. The CDR3 length is 15 residues. Germline values: CDR1 MNHEY, CDR2 SVGAGI. The material was peripheral blood, obtained on day 0 of AZD1222 vaccination. The sequence was collected from an adult in good health. The chain has TRBV6-5 and TRBJ1-1, with TRBD1 identical over 9 bases. The CDR3 DNA follows: TGTGCAAACCTTGGTTCTAGGGACAGGGCTACTGAAGCTTTCTTT. Protein product: CANLGSRDRATEAFF.